This TCR beta chain was profiled in a study of cytomegalovirus exposure and HLA in healthy donors. 60 Vbeta and 13 Jbeta primers were used in PCR. Generated by immunoSEQ multiplex PCR, the TCRdb table keeps only in-frame clones and is missing some. The table includes about 99,000 clones, around 65% detected once. This clone showed up just once. Germline-derived CDR1 and CDR2 are SGHRS and YFSETQ. This CDR3 comprises 16 residues. V gave up 0 bases and J gave up 3 bases; unmatched junction bases: 8. The source of this sequence is a woman aged 50 to 65 in good health and CMV-seronegative. Sequenced material: PBMCs. The chain is built from TRBV5-1 and TRBJ2-7; 8 bases agree with TRBD2. The CDR3 is CASSLGMTSVDYEQYF. The CDR3 region has the DNA TGCGCCAGCAGCTTGGGGATGACTAGCGTCGACTACGAGCAGTACTTC.